This T cell receptor (beta chain) comes out of a study of cytotoxic CD8 clonotypes in ibrutinib-treated CLL. The overall study: Complete response was seen in 2 patients and partial in some 25; around twelve progressed and about 15 stayed remitted after a median around 68 months.

A 1 in 200,000 to 1 in 1 million T cell depth was the sequencing target. The protocol was immunoSEQ multiplex PCR, while the TCRdb copy is restricted to in-frame clones and leaves out a portion. Of tens of thousands of clones detected, 55% to 75% appear once; the ten largest clones hold around 10%. Regarding this clone: Its antigen is unknown.

General study points: Clonotypes that were public were uncommon, and they contracted or stayed stable on treatment.

About 2 micrograms of genomic DNA from cryopreserved PBMCs went into TCR beta libraries. Looked up from germline, CDR1 is MNHNS and CDR2 is SASEGT. This CDR3 contains 11 residues. V lost 11 bases and J lost 5; bases outside the gene matches: 6. The sequence came from a human donor with chronic lymphocytic leukemia. The specimen comprised PBMCs, sampled at disease progression, from a patient treated with ibrutinib. V gene TRBV6-1 combines with J gene TRBJ2-7; TRBD1 agrees at 7 bases. In DNA form, the CDR3 reads TGTGCCCTAGACAGGGCCCACGAGCAGTACTTC. It is translated as CALDRAHEQYF.